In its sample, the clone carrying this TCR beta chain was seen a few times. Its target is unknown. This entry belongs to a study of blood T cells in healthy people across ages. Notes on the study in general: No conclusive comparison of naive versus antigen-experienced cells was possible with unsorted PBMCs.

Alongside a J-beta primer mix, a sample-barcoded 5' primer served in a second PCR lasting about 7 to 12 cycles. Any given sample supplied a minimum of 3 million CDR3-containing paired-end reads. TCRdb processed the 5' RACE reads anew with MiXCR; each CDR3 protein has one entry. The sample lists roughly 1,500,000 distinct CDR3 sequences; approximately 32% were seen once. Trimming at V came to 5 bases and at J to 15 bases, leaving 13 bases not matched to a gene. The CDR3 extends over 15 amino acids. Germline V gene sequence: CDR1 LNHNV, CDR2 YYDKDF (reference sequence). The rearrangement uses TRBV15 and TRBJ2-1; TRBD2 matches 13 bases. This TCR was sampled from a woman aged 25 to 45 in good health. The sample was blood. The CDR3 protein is CATSAPGLAGPNPFF. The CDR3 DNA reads TGTGCCACCAGCGCTCCGGGACTAGCGGGACCGAACCCGTTCTTC.